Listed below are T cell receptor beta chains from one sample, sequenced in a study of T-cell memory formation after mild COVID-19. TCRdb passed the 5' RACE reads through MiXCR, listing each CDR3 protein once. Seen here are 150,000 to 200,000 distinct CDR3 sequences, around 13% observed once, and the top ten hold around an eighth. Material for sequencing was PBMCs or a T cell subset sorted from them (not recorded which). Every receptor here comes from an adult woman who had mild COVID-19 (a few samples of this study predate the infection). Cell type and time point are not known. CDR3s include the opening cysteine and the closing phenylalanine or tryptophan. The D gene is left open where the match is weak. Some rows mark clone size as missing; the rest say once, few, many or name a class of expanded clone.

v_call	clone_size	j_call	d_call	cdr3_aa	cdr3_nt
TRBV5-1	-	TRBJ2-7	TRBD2	CASERESQGYEQYF	TGCGCCAGCGAGCGGGAGAGCCAGGGATACGAGCAGTACTTC
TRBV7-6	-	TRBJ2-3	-	CASSFSGTASADTQYF	TGTGCCAGCAGCTTCTCCGGGACTGCGTCGGCAGATACGCAGTATTTT
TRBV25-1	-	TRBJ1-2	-	CASTPRGLGYGYTF	TGTGCCAGCACTCCCCGGGGGCTGGGTTATGGCTACACCTTC
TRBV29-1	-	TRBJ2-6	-	CSVTGLGANVLTF	TGCAGCGTAACAGGACTTGGGGCCAACGTCCTGACTTTC
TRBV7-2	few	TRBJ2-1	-	CASSRAGDTYNEQFF	TGTGCCAGCAGTCGTGCGGGGGACACGTACAATGAGCAGTTCTTC
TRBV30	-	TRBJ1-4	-	CAWSRLSLNEKLFF	TGTGCCTGGAGTAGGCTGAGCCTTAATGAAAAACTGTTTTTT
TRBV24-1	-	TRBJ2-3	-	CATSDYPYQGGTDTQYF	TGTGCCACCAGTGATTACCCCTACCAGGGGGGAACAGATACGCAGTATTTT
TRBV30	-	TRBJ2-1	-	CAWSQEHSYNEQFF	TGTGCCTGGAGTCAGGAGCACTCCTACAATGAGCAGTTCTTC
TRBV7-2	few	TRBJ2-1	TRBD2	CASRPAGTSGTGEQFF	TGTGCCAGCAGACCTGCCGGGACTAGCGGGACCGGTGAGCAGTTCTTC
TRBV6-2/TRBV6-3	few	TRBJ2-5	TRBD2	CASSYGVAGVGSETQYF	TGTGCCAGCAGTTACGGGGTAGCGGGAGTTGGTTCGGAGACCCAGTACTTC
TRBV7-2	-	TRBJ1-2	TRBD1	CASSPVWTGGNYGYTF	TGTGCCAGCAGCCCCGTCTGGACAGGGGGCAACTATGGCTACACCTTC
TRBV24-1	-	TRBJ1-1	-	CATRDSLMNTEAFF	TGTGCCACCAGGGACAGCCTCATGAACACTGAAGCTTTCTTT
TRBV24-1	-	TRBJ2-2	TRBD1	CATSDQTSATGAPGMELFF	TGTGCCACCAGTGACCAAACCTCAGCCACAGGGGCGCCGGGGATGGAGCTGTTTTTT
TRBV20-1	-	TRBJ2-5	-	CSARVPRRETQYF	TGCAGTGCTAGAGTCCCGAGGCGAGAGACCCAGTACTTC
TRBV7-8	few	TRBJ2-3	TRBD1	CASSLPGQGPYF	TGTGCCAGCAGCTTGCCGGGACAGGGACCGTATTTT
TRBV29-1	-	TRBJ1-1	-	CSSRVNTEAFF	TGCAGCTCAAGGGTCAACACTGAAGCTTTCTTT
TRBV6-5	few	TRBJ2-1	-	CASSYTSGYNEQFF	TGTGCCAGCAGTTACACTTCAGGTTACAATGAGCAGTTCTTC
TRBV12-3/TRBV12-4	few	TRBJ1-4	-	CASSFSPDSRDEKLFF	TGTGCCAGCAGTTTTTCCCCGGACAGCCGAGATGAAAAACTGTTTTTT
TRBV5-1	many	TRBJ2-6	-	CASSGILGISSNVLTF	TGCGCCAGCAGCGGGATTTTGGGAATATCGTCCAACGTCCTGACTTTC
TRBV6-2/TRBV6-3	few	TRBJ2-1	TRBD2	CASSLSGRRQQFF	TGTGCCAGCAGTCTTAGCGGGAGGAGGCAGCAGTTCTTC
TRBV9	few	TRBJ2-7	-	CASSVGGLPHEQYF	TGTGCCAGCAGCGTTGGGGGCCTCCCCCACGAGCAGTACTTC
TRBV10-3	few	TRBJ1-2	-	CAISDKSQYGYTF	TGTGCCATCAGTGATAAGTCCCAGTATGGCTACACCTTC
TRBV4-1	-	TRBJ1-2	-	CASSQGGQGQNYGYTF	TGCGCCAGCAGCCAAGGGGGGCAGGGGCAGAACTATGGCTACACCTTC
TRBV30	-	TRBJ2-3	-	CAWSLTSTRDTQYF	TGTGCCTGGAGTCTAACTAGCACAAGAGATACGCAGTATTTT
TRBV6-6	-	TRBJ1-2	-	CASSSGQIYGYTF	TGTGCCAGCAGTTCCGGACAGATCTATGGCTACACCTTC
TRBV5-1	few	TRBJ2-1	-	CASSYQWNEQFF	TGCGCCAGCAGCTATCAGTGGAATGAGCAGTTCTTC
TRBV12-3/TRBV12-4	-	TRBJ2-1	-	CASSLNGFGYEQFF	TGTGCCAGCAGTTTGAATGGGTTCGGCTATGAGCAGTTCTTC
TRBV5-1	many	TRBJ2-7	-	CASSQGLTYEQYF	TGCGCCAGCAGCCAGGGATTAACCTACGAGCAGTACTTC
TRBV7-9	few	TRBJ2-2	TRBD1	CASSLWDRASGELFF	TGTGCCAGCAGCCTATGGGACAGGGCATCGGGGGAGCTGTTTTTT
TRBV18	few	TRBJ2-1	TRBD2	CASSPYLLAGDDNEQFF	TGTGCCAGCTCACCCTACTTACTAGCGGGGGATGACAATGAGCAGTTCTTC
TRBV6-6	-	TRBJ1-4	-	CASSYSRTATNEKLFF	TGTGCCAGCAGTTACTCTAGGACAGCAACTAATGAAAAACTGTTTTTT
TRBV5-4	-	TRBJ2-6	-	CASSNVSGANVLTF	TGTGCCAGCAGCAATGTATCTGGGGCCAACGTCCTGACTTTC
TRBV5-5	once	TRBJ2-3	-	CANSWGARGTDTQYF	TGTGCCAACAGCTGGGGGGCGCGGGGTACAGATACGCAGTATTTT
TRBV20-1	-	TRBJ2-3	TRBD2	CSAGPRLAGGTDTQYF	TGCAGTGCTGGGCCGAGACTAGCGGGAGGCACAGATACGCAGTATTTT
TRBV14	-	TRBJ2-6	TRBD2	CASSLLPFGTSGASGANVLTF	TGTGCCAGCAGCCTTTTACCCTTCGGAACTAGCGGGGCCTCTGGGGCCAACGTCCTGACTTTC
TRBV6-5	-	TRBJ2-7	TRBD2	CASQGTSGSYEQYF	TGTGCCAGCCAGGGGACTAGCGGCTCCTACGAGCAGTACTTC
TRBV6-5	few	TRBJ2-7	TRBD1	CASSRDRGRPSEQYF	TGTGCCAGCAGTAGGGACAGGGGGCGCCCCAGCGAGCAGTACTTC
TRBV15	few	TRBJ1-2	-	CATSRDIKGYTF	TGTGCCACCAGCAGAGATATCAAGGGCTACACCTTC
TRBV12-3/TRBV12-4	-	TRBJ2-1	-	CASSRTGKSYNEQFF	TGTGCCAGCAGCCGAACAGGGAAGTCATACAATGAGCAGTTCTTC
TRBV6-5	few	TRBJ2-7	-	CASSYSVLGQPYEQYF	TGTGCCAGCAGCTACTCGGTGCTGGGGCAGCCCTACGAGCAGTACTTC
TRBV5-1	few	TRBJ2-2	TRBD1	CASSRGQGSMFF	TGCGCCAGCAGCCGGGGACAGGGTTCGATGTTTTTT
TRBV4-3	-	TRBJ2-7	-	CASSQDGSGSSYEQYF	TGCGCCAGCAGCCAAGACGGTAGCGGTAGCTCCTACGAGCAGTACTTC
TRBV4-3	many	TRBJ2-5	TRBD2	CASSQERGVGLAGVETQYF	TGCGCCAGCAGCCAAGAGAGGGGGGTCGGGCTAGCGGGAGTAGAGACCCAGTACTTC
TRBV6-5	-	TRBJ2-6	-	CASSYSVPSGANVLTF	TGTGCCAGCAGTTACTCTGTCCCCTCTGGGGCCAACGTCCTGACTTTC
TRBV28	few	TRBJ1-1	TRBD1	CASSLTGDIEAFF	TGTGCCAGCAGTTTAACAGGGGACATTGAAGCTTTCTTT
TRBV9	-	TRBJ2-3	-	CASSETGALDTQYF	TGTGCCAGCAGCGAGACAGGCGCACTAGATACGCAGTATTTT
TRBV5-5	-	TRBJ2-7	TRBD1	CASRPRQGYEQYF	TGTGCCAGCAGACCAAGACAGGGCTACGAGCAGTACTTC
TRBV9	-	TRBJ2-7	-	CASSVAGTGYEQYF	TGTGCCAGCAGCGTAGCCGGAACCGGATACGAGCAGTACTTC
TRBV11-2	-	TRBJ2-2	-	CASSWGTGSGELFF	TGTGCCAGCAGCTGGGGCACAGGGTCCGGGGAGCTGTTTTTT
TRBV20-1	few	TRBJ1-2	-	CSAKQGWEYGYTF	TGCAGTGCCAAACAGGGCTGGGAGTATGGCTACACCTTC
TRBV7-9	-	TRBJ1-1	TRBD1	CASSLAGTENTEAFF	TGTGCCAGCAGCTTGGCCGGGACAGAGAACACTGAAGCTTTCTTT
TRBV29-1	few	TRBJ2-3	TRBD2	CSAFAGTSGGTDTQYF	TGCAGCGCATTCGCCGGCACTAGCGGCGGCACAGATACGCAGTATTTT
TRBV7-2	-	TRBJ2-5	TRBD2	CASSLLGGRTQETQYF	TGTGCCAGCAGCTTATTAGGCGGGAGAACCCAAGAGACCCAGTACTTC
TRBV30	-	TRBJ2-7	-	CAWIFYRRQDSYEQYF	TGTGCCTGGATTTTCTACAGGCGCCAGGATTCCTACGAGCAGTACTTC
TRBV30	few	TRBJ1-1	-	CAWGQGQNTEAFF	TGTGCCTGGGGGCAGGGGCAGAACACTGAAGCTTTCTTT
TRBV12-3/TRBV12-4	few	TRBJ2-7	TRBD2	CASSLVTSGRMAYEQYF	TGTGCCAGCAGTTTAGTAACTAGCGGGAGGATGGCCTACGAGCAGTACTTC
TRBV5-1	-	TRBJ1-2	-	CASSLDSSNYGYTF	TGCGCCAGCAGCTTAGATAGTTCAAACTATGGCTACACCTTC
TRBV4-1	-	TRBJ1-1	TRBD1	CASSQEGYEGQGLLGTEAFF	TGCGCCAGCAGCCAAGAAGGGTACGAGGGACAGGGGCTTTTAGGCACTGAAGCTTTCTTT